Listed here are 31 T cell receptor beta chains from one sample, sequenced in a study of blood T cell repertoires in COVID-19. The table came from immunoSEQ multiplex PCR; TCRdb's copy has only in-frame clones and leaves some out. The sample includes tens of thousands of clones, 91% seen only once; the top ten take under 2%. The sample comprised peripheral blood. All receptors come from a woman aged 45 to 65 in a cohort sampled during active COVID-19.

This chain links TRBV7-9 with TRBJ1-1, with D uncertain. V lost 5 bases and J 2 bases, leaving 15 bases between the germline ends. The germline V gene has CDR1 SEHNR and CDR2 FQNEAQ (reference sequence). The CDR3 extends over 15 amino acids. CDR3 bases: TGTGCCAGCAGCCAACTGACACAAGCTAACACTGAAGCTTTCTTT. Amino acid sequence: CASSQLTQANTEAFF.

The rearrangement uses TRBV3-1 (or the pseudogene TRBV3-2) and TRBJ1-2; D ambiguous. Per the germline V gene, CDR1 is LGHDT and CDR2 is YNNKEL (reference sequence). This CDR3 has 14 amino acids. Trimming stripped 1 base from V and 2 bases from J, with 8 bases between. CDR3 sequence (DNA): TGTGCCAGCAGCCAAGGAGGGTCAAACTATGGCTACACCTTC. As protein: CASSQGGSNYGYTF.

The genes are TRBV12-3 or TRBV12-4 and TRBJ1-3; 8 bases align to TRBD1. The CDR3 extends over 13 amino acids. V shed 8 bases, J shed 4 bases, and the junction held 4 bases outside the gene matches. The CDR3 loop reads CASEGQDGNTIYF. The DNA for the CDR3 is TGTGCCAGCGAGGGACAGGACGGAAACACCATATATTTT.

The gene calls are TRBV12-3 or TRBV12-4 and TRBJ2-1, with TRBD2 identical over 7 bases. The CDR3 loop spans 13 amino acids. V trimming: 5 bases; J trimming: 9 bases; junction bases outside the gene matches: 7. DNA of the CDR3: TGTGCCAGCAGTGGGGCGGGAGTGGGTGAGCAGTTCTTC. Translation gives CASSGAGVGEQFF.

The chain couples TRBV5-4 to TRBJ2-2, with D maybe TRBD1 (6 bases). CDR3 length equals 15 residues. The ends were cut back, 2 bases at V and 3 bases at J, with 11 bases in the middle. Germline CDR1 is SGHNT and CDR2 is YYREEE (reference sequence). CDR3 amino acids: CASSLQGRDTGELFF. The CDR3 coding sequence is TGTGCCAGCAGCTTACAGGGTCGAGACACCGGGGAGCTGTTTTTT. Full variable domain (outside the CDR3, taken from reference TRBV5-4 and TRBJ2-2): ETGVTQSPTHLIKTRGQQVTLRCSSQSGHNTVSWYQQALGQGPQFIFQYYREEENGRGNFPPRFSGLQFPNYSSELNVNALELDDSALYLCASSLQGRDTGELFFGEGSRLTVL.

The V and J genes are TRBV24-1 and TRBJ2-6; unclear D gene. The CDR3 spans 13 residues. Trimming took 6 bases from V and 0 from J, leaving 2 bases between them. From germline, CDR1 is KGHDR and CDR2 SFDVKD. The CDR3 reads CATSRSGANVLTF. The CDR3 DNA sequence: TGTGCCACCAGTCGCTCTGGGGCCAACGTCCTGACTTTC.

The chain employs TRBV29-1 and TRBJ2-3; 9 nucleotides match TRBD2. Germline CDR1 reads SQVTM; CDR2 reads ANQGSEA. V shed 0 bases and J 0 bases; nucleotides not matched to a gene: 4. The CDR3 has 16 amino acids. The CDR3 reads CSVEEFAGGSTDTQYF. CDR3 DNA sequence: TGCAGCGTTGAAGAGTTCGCGGGGGGGAGCACAGATACGCAGTATTTT.

The CDR3 here is CATSRDRSAYGYTF. For the CDR3, the DNA is TGTGCCACCAGCAGAGATCGGTCCGCCTATGGCTACACCTTC. J is TRBJ1-2 and V is TRBV15; D not certain. V lost 0 bases and J 4 bases, leaving 9 bases between the germline ends. Germline V CDR1 and CDR2: LNHNV, YYDKDF (reference sequence). The CDR3 sequence is 14 residues long.

The gene calls are TRBV4-1 and TRBJ2-5; D possibly corresponds to TRBD2 (6 bases). Trimming shortened V by 2 bases and J by 4 bases, and 14 bases separated the two germline ends. The CDR3 consists of 15 residues. The germline V gene encodes CDR1 MGHRA and CDR2 YSYEKL. The CDR3 spells CASSQLQAGIETQYF. The CDR3 DNA follows: TGCGCCAGCAGCCAACTGCAGGCGGGGATAGAGACCCAGTACTTC.

The CDR3 loop is CASSTGPSSGNTIYF. The DNA of the CDR3 is TGTGCCAGTTCGACAGGCCCGAGCTCTGGAAACACCATATATTTT. This rearrangement joins TRBV2 to TRBJ1-3, with D maybe TRBD1 (6 bases). The length of the CDR3 is 15 residues. CDR1 is SNHLY and CDR2 is FYNNEI in the germline V gene. Trimming took 9 bases from V and 0 from J, leaving 15 bases between them.

The rearrangement links TRBV10-1 to TRBJ1-5; the D gene is possibly TRBD1 (5 bases). Germline V gene sequence: CDR1 WNHNN, CDR2 SYGVQD (reference sequence). V was trimmed by 2 bases and J by 9 bases, leaving 11 bases between them. The CDR3 is 13 residues long. DNA of the CDR3: TGCGCCAGCAGTGAGAGGCAGGGTGGGCCCCAGCATTTT. Its translation is CASSERQGGPQHF.

The chain has TRBV5-6 and TRBJ1-6; D gene unclear. CDR1 and CDR2 from the germline V gene are SGHDT and YYEEEE. The CDR3 length is 15 residues. Between the trimmed V and J ends, which lost 2 bases and 4 bases, there was a span of 10 bases. The DNA for the CDR3 is TGTGCCAGCAGCTTCACAAAGAGGTATAATTCACCCCTCCACTTT. Protein: CASSFTKRYNSPLHF.

This clone was found once. V gene TRBV24-1 combines with J gene TRBJ2-5; weak D call: TRBD1 (6 bases). The CDR3 totals 13 residues. CDR1 is KGHDR and CDR2 is SFDVKD in the germline V gene. V was shortened by 8 bases and J by 3 bases, with 12 bases between the two germline ends. As DNA, the CDR3 is TGTGCCACCACGGACAGTTCCAAAGAGACCCAGTACTTC. It specifies CATTDSSKETQYF.

This clone was found a few times. The CDR3 loop reads CADRDRVFANNTGELFF. As DNA, the CDR3 is TGTGCGGACCGGGACAGGGTTTTTGCAAACAACACCGGGGAGCTGTTTTTT. The chain combines TRBV27 with TRBJ2-2, with 9 bases matching TRBD1. This CDR3 has 17 amino acids. Germline assignment: CDR1 MNHEY and CDR2 SMNVEV (reference sequence).

The chain has TRBV18 and TRBJ1-6; 7 bases map to TRBD1. Unmatched junction bases numbered 6, after V lost 5 bases and J lost 8 bases. Germline V gene data show CDR1 as KGHSH and CDR2 as LQKENI. The CDR3 consists of 14 residues. DNA of the CDR3: TGTGCCAGCTCATCGACAGGGTCGGATTCACCCCTCCACTTT. Amino acid sequence: CASSSTGSDSPLHF.

The CDR3 reads CASSTRTGYNEQFF. CDR3 DNA: TGTGCCAGCAGCACACGGACTGGTTACAATGAGCAGTTCTTC. The chain links TRBV11-2 to TRBJ2-1; perhaps TRBD2 as D (5 bases). CDR1 and CDR2 from the germline V gene are SGHAT and FQNNGV. V was shortened by 5 bases and J by 4 bases, with 12 bases between the two germline ends. The CDR3 has 14 residues.

The chain has TRBV7-6 and TRBJ1-5; no firm D call. CDR3 length equals 15 residues. Trimming took 7 bases from V and 5 from J, leaving 18 bases between them. Germline CDR1 and CDR2: SGHVS and FNYEAQ. This CDR3 is CASTPGPGSYQPQHF. The CDR3 coding sequence is TGTGCCAGCACCCCCGGCCCAGGTTCCTATCAGCCCCAGCATTTT.

The V gene is TRBV5-1, the J gene TRBJ2-3, with D maybe TRBD1 (7 bases). The CDR3 is 15 amino acids. Germline-derived CDR1 and CDR2 are SGHRS and YFSETQ. Trimming cost V 4 bases and J 0 bases, with 12 bases left between them. In DNA, the CDR3 is TGCGCCAGCAGCCCCGGGGGACAGAGCACAGATACGCAGTATTTT. This codes for CASSPGGQSTDTQYF. The entire variable domain, with the rest obtained from reference TRBV5-1 and TRBJ2-3, is as follows: KAGVTQTPRYLIKTRGQQVTLSCSPISGHRSVSWYQQTPGQGLQFLFEYFSETQRNKGNFPGRFSGRQFSNSRSEMNVSTLELGDSALYLCASSPGGQSTDTQYFGPGTRLTVL.

J is TRBJ2-5 and V is TRBV5-1, with 8 bases aligning to TRBD1. Germline V gene lookup returns CDR1 SGHRS and CDR2 YFSETQ. V lost 7 bases, J lost 4 bases, and 6 bases stayed unmatched. CDR3 size: 13 residues. As DNA, the CDR3 is TGCGCCAGCGGACAGGGATCGGGAGAGACCCAGTACTTC. Translating gives CASGQGSGETQYF.

The gene calls are TRBV2 and TRBJ1-1, with a weak D call TRBD1 (6 bases). This CDR3 contains 15 residues. The V end was cut by 2 bases, the J end by 1 base, with 11 bases between. The V gene's germline CDR1 is SNHLY and CDR2 FYNNEI. The CDR3 loop is CASSEFTGTNTEAFF. CDR3 nucleotide sequence: TGTGCCAGCAGTGAATTTACAGGGACGAACACTGAAGCTTTCTTT.

The chain combines TRBV5-1 with TRBJ2-5; 7 nucleotides agree with TRBD1. The CDR3 runs 16 residues. From germline, CDR1 is SGHRS and CDR2 YFSETQ. The V segment lost 1 base and the J segment 2 bases; nucleotides outside the gene matches: 8. The CDR3 coding sequence is TGCGCCAGCAGCTTGTGGGGGAGCAGGGGGCAAGAGACCCAGTACTTC. Residues: CASSLWGSRGQETQYF.

The V gene is TRBV9, the J gene TRBJ1-2; 11 bases align to TRBD1. This CDR3 spans 14 amino acids. The germline V gene has CDR1 SGDLS and CDR2 YYNGEE. After removal of 4 bases from V and 2 bases from J, the junction contained 1 base not matched to a gene. This chain's CDR3 is CASSRDRGNYGYTF. CDR3 coding DNA: TGTGCCAGCAGCCGGGACAGGGGGAACTATGGCTACACCTTC.

The chain links TRBV3-1 (or the pseudogene TRBV3-2) to TRBJ1-5; TRBD1 matches at 8 bases. With 1 base clipped from V and 1 base from J, the junction kept 0 bases outside the gene matches. Germline V lookup: CDR1 LGHDT, CDR2 YNNKEL (reference sequence). This CDR3 is 15 amino acids long. CDR3 nucleotide sequence: TGTGCCAGCAGCCAAGGGACAGGGAGCAATCAGCCCCAGCATTTT. Protein sequence: CASSQGTGSNQPQHF.

The chain combines TRBV5-8 with TRBJ2-5; 10 bases map to TRBD1. The CDR3 contains 15 residues. The V segment lost 4 bases and the J segment 4 bases; nucleotides outside the gene matches: 7. The V gene's germline CDR1 is SGHTS and CDR2 YDEGEE. The CDR3 bases are TGTGCCAGCAGCAGGGACAGGGGTTTCTCAGAGACCCAGTACTTC. Encoded protein: CASSRDRGFSETQYF.

J is TRBJ1-4 and V is TRBV7-9; TRBD1 matches at 7 bases. Germline CDR1 SEHNR, CDR2 FQNEAQ (reference sequence). There are 17 residues in the CDR3. After removal of 5 bases from V and 1 base from J, the junction contained 10 bases not matched to a gene. This CDR3 is CASSTGQDMGTNEKLFF. The CDR3 DNA follows: TGTGCCAGCAGCACAGGACAGGACATGGGAACTAATGAAAAACTGTTTTTT.

The chain couples TRBV2 to TRBJ2-1; 8 bases align to TRBD2. V lost 6 bases to trimming and J lost 6 bases; unmatched junction nucleotides: 13. This CDR3 has 16 amino acids. The germline gives CDR1 SNHLY, CDR2 FYNNEI. The CDR3 loop reads CASSQRLAPRGNEQFF. CDR3 nucleotides: TGTGCCAGCAGCCAGAGACTAGCGCCTCGGGGCAATGAGCAGTTCTTC.

The V call is TRBV14, the J call TRBJ2-7, with D unclear. The CDR3 runs to 14 residues. V lost 1 base and J 2 bases, leaving 9 bases between the germline ends. In germline, CDR1 is SGHDN, CDR2 FVKESK. CDR3 amino acids: CASSQGLITYEQYF. As DNA, the CDR3 is TGTGCCAGCAGCCAAGGACTGATCACCTACGAGCAGTACTTC.

The chain combines TRBV19 with TRBJ1-1; 10 bases align to TRBD1. Germline V gene sequence: CDR1 LNHDA, CDR2 SQIVND (reference sequence). The CDR3 totals 12 residues. The trim removed 5 bases at V and 10 bases at J, leaving 4 bases unmatched. The CDR3 DNA reads as TGTGCCAGTAGTGGGACAGGGGACGGAGCTTTCTTT. It codes for CASSGTGDGAFF.

Only one count was recorded for this clone. The chain combines TRBV14 with TRBJ1-4; tentatively, D is TRBD1 (6 bases). The CDR3 runs 12 residues. CDR1 and CDR2 from the germline V gene are SGHDN and FVKESK. The germline V and J ends were trimmed by 3 bases and 8 bases, with 7 bases remaining between them. The CDR3 reads CASSQGTEKLFF. Written as DNA, the CDR3 is TGTGCCAGCAGCCAGGGGACAGAAAAACTGTTTTTT.

The chain carries TRBV5-1 and TRBJ2-3; 11 bases are shared with TRBD2. The length of the CDR3 is 17 residues. Germline V gives CDR1 SGHRS, CDR2 YFSETQ. The V and J ends lost 4 bases and 1 base, in that order; junction bases with no gene match: 8. The CDR3 bases are TGCGCCAGCAGCCGGACCCTGACTAGCGGGGGCACAGATACGCAGTATTTT. Its translation is CASSRTLTSGGTDTQYF.

The chain joins TRBV29-1 to TRBJ2-5, with 8 bases lining up with TRBD1. CDR3 length: 13 amino acids. The germline CDR1 and CDR2 sequences are SQVTM and ANQGSEA. Trimming took 7 bases from V and 1 from J; bases not matched to a gene: 5. The CDR3, as DNA: TGCAGCGCCGACAGGGGACTCCAAGAGACCCAGTACTTC. The encoded protein is CSADRGLQETQYF. Variable domain in full (rest from reference TRBV29-1 and TRBJ2-5): SAVISQKPSRDICQRGTSLTIQCQVDSQVTMMFWYRQQPGQSLTLIATANQGSEATYESGFVIDKFPISRPNLTFSTLTVSNMSPEDSSIYLCSADRGLQETQYFGPGTRLLVL.